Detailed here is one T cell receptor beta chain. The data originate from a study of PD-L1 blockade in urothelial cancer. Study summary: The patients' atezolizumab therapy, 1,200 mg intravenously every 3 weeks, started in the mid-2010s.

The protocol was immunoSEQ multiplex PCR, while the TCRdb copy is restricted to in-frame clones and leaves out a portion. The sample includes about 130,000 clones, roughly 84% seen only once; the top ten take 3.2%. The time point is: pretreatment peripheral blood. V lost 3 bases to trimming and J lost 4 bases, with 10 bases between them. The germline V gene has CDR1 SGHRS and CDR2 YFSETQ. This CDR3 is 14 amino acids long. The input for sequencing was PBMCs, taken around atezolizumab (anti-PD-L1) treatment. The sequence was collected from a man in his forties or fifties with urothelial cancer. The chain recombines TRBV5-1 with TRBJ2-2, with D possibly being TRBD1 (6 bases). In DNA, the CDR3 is TGCGCCAGCAGCTCACAGGGTGTCACCGGGGAGCTGTTTTTT. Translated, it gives CASSSQGVTGELFF.